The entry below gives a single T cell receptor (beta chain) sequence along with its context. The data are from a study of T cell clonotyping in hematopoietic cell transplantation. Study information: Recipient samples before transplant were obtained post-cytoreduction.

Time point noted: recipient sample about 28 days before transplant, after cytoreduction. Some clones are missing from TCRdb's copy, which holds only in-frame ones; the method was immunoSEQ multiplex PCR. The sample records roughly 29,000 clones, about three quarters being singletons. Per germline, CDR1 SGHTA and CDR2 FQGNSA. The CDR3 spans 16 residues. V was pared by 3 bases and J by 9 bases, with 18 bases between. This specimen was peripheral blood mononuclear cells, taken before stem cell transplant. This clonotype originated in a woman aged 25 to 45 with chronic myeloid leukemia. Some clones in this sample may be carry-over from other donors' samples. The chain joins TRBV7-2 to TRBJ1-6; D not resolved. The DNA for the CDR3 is TGTGCCAGCAGCTTTGGTCCGGGAGGCTTTGGTTCACCCCTCCACTTT. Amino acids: CASSFGPGGFGSPLHF. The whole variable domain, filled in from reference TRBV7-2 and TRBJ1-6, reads GAGVSQSPSNKVTEKGKDVELRCDPISGHTALYWYRQSLGQGLEFLIYFQGNSAPDKSGLPSDRFSAERTGGSVSTLTIQRTQQEDSAVYLCASSFGPGGFGSPLHFGNGTRLTVT.